What follows are 7 T cell receptor beta chains derived from one specimen sequenced in a study of identical twins. TCRdb recomputed calls from the 5' RACE reads with MiXCR, one row per CDR3 protein. Among 200,000 to 250,000 distinct CDR3 sequences, 11% to 15% were seen once, and the ten largest hold approximately 8.2%. Material for sequencing was memory (CD45RO+) T cells sorted from blood. The receptor set was obtained from a woman aged 18-29 years in good health.

At least ten counts were recorded for this clonotype. This chain links TRBV6-4 with TRBJ2-1; TRBD2 matches at 11 bases. From germline, CDR1 is MRHNA and CDR2 SNTAGT. CDR3 size: 17 residues. Germline trimming cut 0 bases from V and 6 bases from J; bases unmatched to any gene: 7. The CDR3 sequence is CASSDSNSGGAPNEQFF. CDR3 sequence (DNA): TGTGCCAGCAGTGACTCAAATAGCGGGGGGGCCCCCAATGAGCAGTTCTTC.

This sequence joins TRBV7-8 and TRBJ1-1; TRBD1 is a possible D gene (5 bases). Germline lookup yields CDR1 SGHVS and CDR2 FQNEAQ. The CDR3 totals 15 residues. Trimming cost V 1 base and J 0 bases, with 9 bases left between them. This chain's CDR3 is CASSLVGRLNTEAFF. The CDR3 DNA reads as TGTGCCAGCAGCTTAGTGGGACGGTTGAACACTGAAGCTTTCTTT.

V gene TRBV6-1 combines with J gene TRBJ1-2; D not certain. The germline V gene encodes CDR1 MNHNS and CDR2 SASEGT. The CDR3 is 13 residues long. V was shortened by 7 bases and J by 4 bases, with 13 bases between the two germline ends. In DNA, the CDR3 is TGTGCCAGCATCGATCGAGGCACCTATGGCTACACCTTC. Translated: CASIDRGTYGYTF.

The chain carries TRBV29-1 and TRBJ2-1; the D is unclear. Per germline, CDR1 SQVTM and CDR2 ANQGSEA. The CDR3 length is 12 residues. Between the trimmed V and J ends, which lost 3 bases and 9 bases, there was a span of 12 bases. CDR3 sequence (DNA): TGCAGCGTTGAGGGGAATCTCGGTGAGCAGTTCTTC. Its protein is CSVEGNLGEQFF.

The rearrangement uses TRBV20-1 and TRBJ2-5; TRBD2 might be the D (6 bases). The CDR3 spans 13 residues. Germline V gene lookup returns CDR1 DFQATT and CDR2 SNEGSKA (reference sequence). With 4 bases removed from V and 5 bases from J, the gap between germline ends came to 14 bases. CDR3 in amino acids: CSATKTRTETQYF. DNA of the CDR3: TGCAGTGCTACAAAGACTAGAACCGAGACCCAGTACTTC.

V is TRBV20-1 and J is TRBJ2-2, with a weak D call TRBD1 (6 bases). The CDR3 covers 13 residues. CDR1 DFQATT and CDR2 SNEGSKA come from the germline V gene (reference sequence). The chain's CDR3 is CSASDSNTGELFF. The CDR3 coding sequence is TGCAGCGCCTCGGACAGCAACACCGGGGAGCTGTTTTTT.

The CDR3 is CASSQWAGTNEKLFF. CDR3 nucleotides: TGTGCCAGCAGCCAATGGGCAGGGACTAATGAAAAACTGTTTTTT. The V call is TRBV4-2, the J call TRBJ1-4; tentatively, D is TRBD1 (5 bases). This CDR3 is 15 amino acids long. Trimming removed 2 bases from V and 2 bases from J, with 9 bases in between. Germline CDR1 and CDR2: LGHNA and YNFKEQ.